This is a list of T cell receptor beta chains from one sample in a study of blood T cell repertoires in COVID-19. Sequencing was performed with immunoSEQ multiplex PCR; in TCRdb, only in-frame clones are kept and a portion is missing. The sample lists about 330,000 clones; around 90% were seen once. Sequencing used PBMCs or T cells enriched from blood (not recorded which). These TCRs come from a woman aged 30 to 39 who had recovered from COVID-19. Both conserved end residues are part of each CDR3. The D gene is left open where the match is weak. Part of the rows lack a size; the others show once, few, many or a class for expanded clones.

>TRBV29-1|TRBJ2-5|NA|TRBD1
TGCAGCGGGACAGGGGGTAAGGAGACCCAGTACTTC
CSGTGGKETQYF
>TRBV7-8|TRBJ2-5|NA|NA
TGTGCCAGCAGCTTGGCCTTACAAGAGACCCAGTACTTC
CASSLALQETQYF
>TRBV5-1|TRBJ1-1|NA|TRBD1
TGCGCCAGCAGCTCGGGACAGGGTGTCACTGAAGCTTTCTTT
CASSSGQGVTEAFF
>TRBV29-1|TRBJ2-1|NA|TRBD2
TGCAGCTTCTCGACTAGCGGATACAATGAGCAGTTCTTC
CSFSTSGYNEQFF
>TRBV9|TRBJ2-7|NA|TRBD1
TGTGCCAGCAGCGGATGGGACAGGGGGGTTTACGAGCAGTACTTC
CASSGWDRGVYEQYF
>TRBV2|TRBJ1-3|NA|NA
TGTGCCAGCAGTGACAGGGCTCCAGGAAACACCATATATTTT
CASSDRAPGNTIYF
>TRBV27|TRBJ1-2|NA|NA
TGTGCCAGCAGTTTAGCGGGGGATGGCTACACCTTC
CASSLAGDGYTF
>TRBV9|TRBJ2-3|NA|NA
TGTGCCAGCAGCGTAGCGGCCCAGAGGTATTGGGGGGGCGGGGCAGATACGCAGTATTTT
CASSVAAQRYWGGGADTQYF
>TRBV7-8|TRBJ1-5|NA|TRBD1
TGTGCCAGCAGCTCTCGACAGGGATCTCAGCCCCAGCATTTT
CASSSRQGSQPQHF
>TRBV6-2/TRBV6-3|TRBJ2-7|NA|NA
TGTGCCAGCAGCCTCTCAGGGGACGAGCAGTACTTC
CASSLSGDEQYF
>TRBV9|TRBJ2-7|NA|NA
TGTGCCAGCAGCTCTAGGGGCGAGCAGTACTTC
CASSSRGEQYF
>TRBV6-5|TRBJ1-2|few|TRBD1
TGTGCCAGCAGACGACAGGGGTATGGCTACACCTTC
CASRRQGYGYTF
>TRBV7-2|TRBJ2-7|NA|TRBD1
TGTGCCAGCAGCTTAGGCCCCGGGACAGGGGGCTCCTACGAGCAGTACTTC
CASSLGPGTGGSYEQYF
>TRBV3-1/TRBV3-2|TRBJ1-4|NA|NA
TGTGCCAGCAGCCAAGTCTTCGGTGAAAAACTGTTTTTT
CASSQVFGEKLFF
>TRBV5-4|TRBJ2-4|NA|NA
TGTGCCAGCAGTACGACAGGACTCGACATTCAGTACTTC
CASSTTGLDIQYF
>TRBV12-3/TRBV12-4|TRBJ2-7|NA|NA
TGTGCCAGCAGTAATGGGGGGTTCTACGAGCAGTACTTC
CASSNGGFYEQYF